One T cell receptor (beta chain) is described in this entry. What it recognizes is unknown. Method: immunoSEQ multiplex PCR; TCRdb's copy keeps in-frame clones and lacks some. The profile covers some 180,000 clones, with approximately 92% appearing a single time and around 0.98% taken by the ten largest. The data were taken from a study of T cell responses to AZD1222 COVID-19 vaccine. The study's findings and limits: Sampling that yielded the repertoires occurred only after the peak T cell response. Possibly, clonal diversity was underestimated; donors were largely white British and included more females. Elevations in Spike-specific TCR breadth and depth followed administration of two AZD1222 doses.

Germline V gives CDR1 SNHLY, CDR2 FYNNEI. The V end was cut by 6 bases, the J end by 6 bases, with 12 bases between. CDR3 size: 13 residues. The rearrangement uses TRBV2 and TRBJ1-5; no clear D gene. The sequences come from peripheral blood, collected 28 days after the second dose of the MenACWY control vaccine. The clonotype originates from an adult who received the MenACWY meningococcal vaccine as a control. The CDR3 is CASRPGGGQPQHF. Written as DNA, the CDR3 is TGTGCCAGCAGGCCCGGCGGCGGTCAGCCCCAGCATTTT.